This T cell receptor (beta chain) derives from a study of blood T cells in healthy people across ages. Study outcomes and limitations: Fewer expanded clones and more diversity marked long-lived versus aged donors.

Healthy individuals of Caucasian origin from Russia, aged about 6 to 95, served as donors. Each sample used at least 6 million PBMCs. Per individual sample, total RNA of at least 5 micrograms was extracted. From germline, CDR1 is LGHDT and CDR2 YNNKEL (reference sequence). The J segment lost 3 bases and the V segment lost 3 bases, leaving 5 bases of the junction unmatched. The CDR3 is 15 residues long. Together with a sample-barcoded 5' primer, a J-beta primer mix was included in a second PCR lasting about 7 to 12 cycles. TCRdb redid the calling of the 5' RACE reads with MiXCR, one entry per CDR3 protein. The sample carries around 400,000 distinct CDR3 sequences, 50% to 60% recorded once. Comments on this clonotype: Its antigen is undetermined.

The rearrangement uses TRBV3-1 and TRBJ2-1; 7 bases match TRBD1. The origin of this receptor is a man in his 60s in good health. Sequenced: blood. This chain's CDR3 is CASSHQRGLYNEQFF. CDR3 bases: TGTGCCAGCAGCCATCAAAGGGGGCTCTACAATGAGCAGTTCTTC.